This T cell receptor (beta chain) was captured by sequencing in a study of shared clonotypes between healthy human individuals (dated by TCRdb to 2019 to 2021). Context from the whole study: The cohort included a few men and a couple of women between 18 and 49 years of age. For each donor, three plates each were used for CD4 naive and CD4 memory, two plates were used for CD8 naive, and one plate was used for CD8 memory. To estimate repertoire size and how much clonotypes are shared between individuals, the study performed deep sequencing of blood TCR repertoires from roughly five healthy adults. Libraries were prepared and TCR repertoires were sequenced by different laboratories using diverse techniques, in order to increase sequencing depth and limit assay-specific biases. Leukapheresis yielded between about 0.85 and 10 billion PBMCs per donor. Beyond this particular receptor, the publication reports: Across several donors, approximately 5% of naive CD4, approximately 3.6% of naive CD8, about 2.3% of memory CD4, and approximately 0.42% of memory CD8 clonotypes were shared. Naive subsets generally had larger estimated clonotype richness than memory subsets. Pairwise subsampling indicated that sequencing depth was expected to affect the degree of clonotype sharing among donors. Higher generation probabilities were observed for clonotypes shared by all four sorted-subset donors than for non-shared clonotypes. Only blood was sampled, and tissue TCR repertoires likely differ from those in blood. Incomplete sequencing was indicated by rarefaction of sorted-subset datasets, despite the large sequencing depth. Because the study included only a small number of donors, the genetic and exposure-history diversity represented was limited.

Using the deep immunoSEQ assay, TCR CDR3 regions were amplified from genomic DNA by multiplex PCR. For each cell subset, the extracted genomic DNA was distributed evenly across all wells of several immunoSEQ 96-well plates, and each plate served as one replicate. For sorted subsets, roughly 200 ng of genomic DNA, equivalent to tens of thousands of T cell genomes, went into each replicate PCR. The purified libraries were quantified using a Qubit 3.0 fluorometer, sized with a Bioanalyzer 2100, and then quantified again using the KAPA Library Quantification kit. Every immunoSEQ 96-well plate was sequenced on a dedicated single-read 150-cycle Illumina NextSeq 550 flow cell. For the original study's pipeline: Because only junctional sequences without quality scores were contained in the immunoSEQ output, filtering matching that applied to full-length reads could not be performed. Sequences were annotated with PyIR, a Python wrapper for IgBLAST v1.9, using IMGT germline references to assign V/J genes and CDR3. Any read was removed if the V/J assignment was weak (E-value above 1e-6), the CDR3 was missing, or the read contained stop codons, out-of-frame junctions, or ambiguous translated residues. V3J clonotypes were defined as sequences sharing an identical inferred V gene, J gene, and CDR3 amino acid sequence. To compute the percentage overlap between repertoires, the number of shared unique clonotypes was divided by the size of the smaller repertoire. Richness of each repertoire was evaluated using RTK rarefaction, the Chao1 estimator, and Recon v2.1 estimates of unobserved clonotypes. For all TCRbeta clonotypes obtained by the gDNA method from a few donors, generation probabilities were computed with OLGA. The source is immuneACCESS, and TCRdb retained only in-frame sequences with V and J called. Part of the clones is not carried over; for the studies checked, unresolved V genes explain less than half of this, and the remainder is unexplained. V, J and clone size reflect that table, while D and trimming were determined from the DNA. For this sample the table gives 2,500,000 or so clones, of which 90% to 95% were detected only once. Together, the top ten hold roughly 0.39% of the sample.

Healthy HIV-negative adults with no recently reported acute infections or vaccinations were included as donors. Only Caucasian adults living in Nashville, Tennessee, USA were represented among the donors. CD4+ T cells were enriched by magnetic negative selection; naive cells were then positively selected on CD45RA, and the negative fraction formed the memory subset. After blood collection by leukapheresis, PBMCs were isolated using Ficoll-Histopaque density gradient centrifugation and then cryopreserved in the vapor phase of liquid nitrogen. Analytical flow cytometry was used to check the purity and quantity of each magnetically sorted T cell population. Genomic DNA was isolated from every sorted fraction and measured by UV absorbance on a Nanodrop 2000c. With respect to this clone: Its antigen remains undetermined. Base qualities are not recorded, but no much larger clone differs from it by a single base. At the DNA level, this CDR3 is encoded by other sequences in the same sample as well.

CDR1 and CDR2 (MNHNS, SASEGT) derive from the germline V gene. The V end gives up 3 bases and the J end 5 bases, leaving 6 bases in the junction not matched to a gene. The CDR3 measures 14 amino acids from cysteine to phenylalanine. Just CDR3 DNA is preserved here, 42 bases in frame from base 1. This receptor was obtained from a man between 18 and 29 years old in good health. Some clones in this sample may be carry-over from other donors' samples. The specimen sequenced was naive CD4+ T cells from PBMCs. Interpreted using the paper, the cell subset or site label stands for: CD45RA+ positively selected. The sequence links TRBV6-1 to TRBJ1-1; TRBD1 fits 7 bases in the junction. The DNA reads TGTGCCAGCAGTGAGGCAGGGGGGGGAACTGAAGCTTTCTTT. Translation gives CASSEAGGGTEAFF.